Following are 20 T cell receptor beta chains from one sample sequenced in a study of blood T cell repertoires in COVID-19 (dated by TCRdb to 2020 to 2021). The receptor library was made with the immunoSEQ multiplex PCR assay. TCRdb holds this immuneACCESS table with in-frame rearrangements only. Some clones are missing; in checked studies, unresolved V genes explain under half, and the rest has no known cause. The sample includes more than 30,000 clones, with 94% observed a single time. Jointly, the top ten make up approximately 3.7% of the sample. The sequencing sample was made of peripheral blood. These receptor sequences come from a human donor with active COVID-19. The donor label of this sample is uncertain.

The chain uses TRBV5-1 and TRBJ1-2; D call uncertain. The CDR3 spans 14 residues. Germline loops: CDR1 SGHRS, CDR2 YFSETQ. The V gene lost 4 bases and the J gene lost 0 bases, with 10 bases spanning the gap. In DNA, the CDR3 is TGCGCCAGCAGCCAAACAGCTTCTAACTATGGCTACACCTTC. Protein sequence: CASSQTASNYGYTF.

V and J are TRBV7-9 and TRBJ1-1, with TRBD1 matching over 11 bases. Germline V gene lookup returns CDR1 SEHNR and CDR2 FQNEAQ (reference sequence). V trimming: 5 bases; J trimming: 1 base; junction bases outside the gene matches: 3. This CDR3 is 15 amino acids long. The CDR3 nucleotides read TGTGCCAGCAGCCGTGGACAGGGGGCGAACACTGAAGCTTTCTTT. Amino acid sequence: CASSRGQGANTEAFF. Based on the CDR3 plus reference TRBV7-9 and TRBJ1-1, the full variable domain is DTGVSQNPRHKITKRGQNVTFRCDPISEHNRLYWYRQTLGQGPEFLTYFQNEAQLEKSRLLSDRFSAERPKGSFSTLEIQRTEQGDSAMYLCASSRGQGANTEAFFGQGTRLTVV.

The CDR3 loop reads CASRRTSGQETQYF. In DNA, the CDR3 is TGTGCCAGCAGGCGGACTAGCGGTCAAGAGACCCAGTACTTC. V and J are TRBV7-9 and TRBJ2-5, with TRBD2 matching 10 bases. Germline V gene data show CDR1 as SEHNR and CDR2 as FQNEAQ (reference sequence). V lost 6 bases, J lost 2 bases, and 3 bases stayed unmatched. This CDR3 contains 14 residues.

CDR3 DNA: TGTGCCAGCAGTCCGGCCCCAGGGGCTGGGTATGGCTACACCTTC. Its protein is CASSPAPGAGYGYTF. J is TRBJ1-2 and V is TRBV28; D perhaps matches TRBD1 (6 bases). V was pared by 5 bases and J by 5 bases, with 18 bases between. The CDR3 is 15 residues long. Germline loops: CDR1 MDHEN, CDR2 SYDVKM.

This chain connects TRBV19 to TRBJ1-5; tentative D call: TRBD1 (6 bases). The CDR3 is 14 amino acids. V lost 6 bases and J 6 bases, leaving 15 bases between the germline ends. Looked up from germline, CDR1 is LNHDA and CDR2 is SQIVND (reference sequence). For the CDR3, the DNA is TGTGCCAGTAGACCCGACAGGTCCGGTCAGCCCCAGCATTTT. It yields the protein CASRPDRSGQPQHF.

The CDR3 here is CASSKHLDRVTDTEAFF. The CDR3 nucleotides read TGTGCCAGCAGCAAACACTTGGACAGGGTCACGGACACTGAAGCTTTCTTT. The chain couples TRBV5-6 to TRBJ1-1, with 8 bases identical to TRBD1. The CDR3 has 17 residues. CDR1 is SGHDT and CDR2 is YYEEEE in the germline V gene. The V segment lost 4 bases and the J segment 3 bases; nucleotides outside the gene matches: 14. Full variable domain (outside the CDR3, taken from reference TRBV5-6 and TRBJ1-1): DAGVTQSPTHLIKTRGQQVTLRCSPKSGHDTVSWYQQALGQGPQFIFQYYEEEERQRGNFPDRFSGHQFPNYSSELNVNALLLGDSALYLCASSKHLDRVTDTEAFFGQGTRLTVV.

The gene calls are TRBV7-8 and TRBJ2-7; 7 nucleotides align to TRBD1. V lost 1 base, J lost 2 bases, and 5 bases stayed unmatched. The CDR3 sequence is 15 residues long. The V gene's germline CDR1 is SGHVS and CDR2 FQNEAQ. The CDR3 spells CASSLGQGATYEQYF. CDR3 nucleotide sequence: TGTGCCAGCAGCTTAGGACAGGGCGCGACCTACGAGCAGTACTTC.

The chain employs TRBV6-5 and TRBJ2-7; D perhaps matches TRBD2 (6 bases). The CDR3 extends over 14 amino acids. The germline gives CDR1 MNHEY, CDR2 SVGAGI. V was trimmed by 11 bases and J by 4 bases, leaving 21 bases between them. The CDR3 coding sequence is TGTGCCGTACGGGCGGGGCAGGGAAAGTACGAGCAGTACTTC. Its protein is CAVRAGQGKYEQYF.

This CDR3 reads CASSLVGAGTDTQYF. The CDR3 coding sequence is TGTGCCAGCAGCTTAGTGGGTGCAGGGACAGATACGCAGTATTTT. This chain connects TRBV11-2 to TRBJ2-3, with D tentatively TRBD1 (5 bases). The CDR3 spans 15 residues. Germline CDR1 SGHAT, CDR2 FQNNGV. The V gene lost 1 base and the J gene lost 3 bases, with 11 bases spanning the gap.

The chain carries TRBV3-1 (or the pseudogene TRBV3-2) and TRBJ1-1; 9 bases fit TRBD1. The junction had 2 bases not matched to a gene; V was cut back by 8 bases and J by 4 bases. The CDR3 runs to 12 residues. Per the germline V gene, CDR1 is LGHDT and CDR2 is YNNKEL (reference sequence). DNA for the CDR3: TGTGCCAGCGGACAGGGGATCACTGAAGCTTTCTTT. Translated: CASGQGITEAFF.

Here the CDR3 DNA reads TGTGCCAGCAGCACGGCGGAGGCTCTTGGCTACACCTTC. Translating gives CASSTAEALGYTF. This rearrangement joins TRBV5-4 to TRBJ1-2; D unresolved. The germline V gene has CDR1 SGHNT and CDR2 YYREEE (reference sequence). The CDR3 runs 13 residues. V was clipped by 4 bases and J by 7 bases, with 14 bases between them.

V usage is TRBV7-9 and J usage is TRBJ2-6; TRBD1 agrees at 8 bases. CDR1 and CDR2 from the germline V gene are SEHNR and FQNEAQ (reference sequence). CDR3 size: 17 residues. V lost 5 bases, J lost 3 bases, and 9 bases stayed unmatched. The CDR3 nucleotides are TGTGCCAGCAGCATCGACAGGGGCGGAGGTGGGGCCAACGTCCTGACTTTC. Its translation: CASSIDRGGGGANVLTF.

The chain employs TRBV4-3 and TRBJ2-1; D gene ambiguous. Per the germline V gene, CDR1 is LGHNA and CDR2 is YSLEER. V lost 0 bases and J 1 base, leaving 10 bases between the germline ends. This CDR3 contains 16 residues. The DNA of the CDR3 is TGCGCCAGCAGCCAAGAATCGGCGGCATCCTACAATGAGCAGTTCTTC. Translated, it gives CASSQESAASYNEQFF.

The chain has TRBV18 and TRBJ2-5; 7 bases map to TRBD1. This CDR3 is built from 20 residues. Germline loops: CDR1 KGHSH, CDR2 LQKENI. The trim removed 6 bases at V and 7 bases at J, leaving 29 bases unmatched. The CDR3, as DNA: TGTGCCAGCTCCCTCGGGATTCACACCACAGGGGCGCCGTTTAGTGGGACCCAGTACTTC. It translates to CASSLGIHTTGAPFSGTQYF.

This chain uses TRBV28 with TRBJ2-3; 7 positions agree with TRBD2. The CDR3 extends over 13 amino acids. The germline V gene encodes CDR1 MDHEN and CDR2 SYDVKM. J lost 9 bases, V lost 3 bases, and 6 bases had no gene match. CDR3 region: CASSFGGEGTQYF. Here the CDR3 DNA reads TGTGCCAGCAGTTTCGGAGGGGAGGGGACGCAGTATTTT.

The chain carries TRBV14 and TRBJ2-1; D is uncertain. This CDR3 contains 13 residues. The V and J ends lost 1 base and 6 bases respectively, with 7 bases between them. From germline, CDR1 is SGHDN and CDR2 FVKESK. The CDR3 nucleotides are TGTGCCAGCAGCCAAGTTAACTTCAATGAGCAGTTCTTC. Translated, it gives CASSQVNFNEQFF.

V is TRBV3-1 (or the pseudogene TRBV3-2) and J is TRBJ1-4; 7 positions agree with TRBD1. J was trimmed by 6 bases and V by 4 bases; bases with no gene match: 5. The CDR3 runs to 14 residues. Looked up from germline, CDR1 is LGHDT and CDR2 is YNNKEL (reference sequence). The CDR3 nucleotides are TGTGCCAGCAGCCTGTCCGGGACAGATGAAAAACTGTTTTTT. Its translation is CASSLSGTDEKLFF.

This clone was detected only a few times. J is TRBJ1-1 and V is TRBV10-3; D may be TRBD1 (5 bases). Trimming removed 2 bases at V and 5 bases at J, with 15 bases between. This CDR3 has 15 amino acids. Germline assignment: CDR1 ENHRY and CDR2 SYGVKD. The CDR3 region has the DNA TGTGCCATCAGTGAGAAGGGCGGGGCGATGACTGAAGCTTTCTTT. It encodes CAISEKGGAMTEAFF.

The V gene is TRBV19, the J gene TRBJ1-5, with a possible D match to TRBD1 (5 bases). Looked up from germline, CDR1 is LNHDA and CDR2 is SQIVND (reference sequence). V lost 7 bases and J 7 bases, leaving 17 bases between the germline ends. CDR3 length: 14 residues. The CDR3 here is CASTIAGLSQPQHF. As DNA, the CDR3 is TGTGCCAGTACCATCGCAGGGTTGAGCCAGCCCCAGCATTTT.

The chain is built from TRBV28 and TRBJ2-1, with 7 bases that match TRBD1. The CDR3 is made up of 16 amino acids. Germline V lookup: CDR1 MDHEN, CDR2 SYDVKM. The V segment lost 8 bases and the J segment 5 bases; nucleotides outside the gene matches: 15. The CDR3 bases are TGTGCCAGCTTCCCCTCCTCGACAGGGCGACACAATGAGCAGTTCTTC. Translation: CASFPSSTGRHNEQFF.